These 16 T cell receptor beta chains were sequenced from one sample in a study of shared clonotypes between healthy human individuals. TCRdb's table, derived via immunoSEQ multiplex PCR, lists solely in-frame clones and lacks some. The profile shows roughly 2,500,000 clones, roughly 93% of them singletons. The sample consisted of naive CD4+ T cells from PBMCs. Subset reported: CD45RA+ positively selected. The origin of the receptors is a man younger than 35 in good health. Some clones in this sample may be carry-over from other donors' samples.

On this clone: Additional DNA sequences in this sample encode the identical CDR3. This chain connects TRBV9 to TRBJ2-1; D tentatively fits TRBD1 or TRBD2 (5 bases each). This CDR3 has 15 amino acids. CDR1 and CDR2 from the germline V gene are SGDLS and YYNGEE. Trimming took off 0 bases at V and 4 bases at J, with 11 bases between the two ends. CDR3 in DNA: TGTGCCAGCAGCGTAGCTGGGGACCCGTACAATGAGCAGTTCTTC. Protein product: CASSVAGDPYNEQFF. The whole variable domain, filled in from reference TRBV9 and TRBJ2-1, reads DSGVTQTPKHLITATGQRVTLRCSPRSGDLSVYWYQQSLDQGLQFLIQYYNGEERAKGNILERFSAQQFPDLHSELNLSSLELGDSALYFCASSVAGDPYNEQFFGPGTRLTVL.

The V call is TRBV28, the J call TRBJ1-5, with TRBD1 matching 9 bases. Unmatched junction bases numbered 2, after V lost 5 bases and J lost 0 bases. The germline CDR1 and CDR2 sequences are MDHEN and SYDVKM. CDR3 length equals 15 residues. The CDR3 reads CASSGQGSSNQPQHF. CDR3 DNA sequence: TGTGCCAGCAGTGGACAGGGGTCTAGCAATCAGCCCCAGCATTTT. The whole variable domain, remainder taken from reference TRBV28 and TRBJ1-5, is DVKVTQSSRYLVKRTGEKVFLECVQDMDHENMFWYRQDPGLGLRLIYFSYDVKMKEKGDIPEGYSVSREKKERFSLILESASTNQTSMYLCASSGQGSSNQPQHFGDGTRLSIL.

This clone has only one observation. The chain links TRBV7-9 to TRBJ1-1; D is unresolved. This CDR3 is built from 15 residues. Germline CDR1 SEHNR, CDR2 FQNEAQ (reference sequence). V was shortened by 2 bases and J by 0 bases, with 10 bases between the two germline ends. The CDR3 here is CASSLPGSVNTEAFF. The CDR3 DNA reads as TGTGCCAGCAGCTTACCAGGTTCGGTGAACACTGAAGCTTTCTTT.

J is TRBJ1-5 and V is TRBV4-1, with a possible D match to TRBD1 (5 bases). Per germline, CDR1 MGHRA and CDR2 YSYEKL. Trimming shortened V by 1 base and J by 4 bases, and 14 bases separated the two germline ends. The CDR3 covers 16 residues. CDR3 in DNA: TGCGCCAGCAGCCAAGGGGGCGGGGGGGGAAATCAGCCCCAGCATTTT. It codes for CASSQGGGGGNQPQHF.

Turning to this clone: Other DNA sequences in this specimen translate into the identical CDR3. This chain connects TRBV27 to TRBJ2-7; D unresolved. Germline V gene sequence: CDR1 MNHEY, CDR2 SMNVEV (reference sequence). This CDR3 is 14 amino acids long. V shed 2 bases and J shed 3 bases, with 11 bases lying between them. The CDR3 protein is CASSLLGGSYEQYF. The CDR3 DNA follows: TGTGCCAGCAGTTTACTCGGTGGCAGCTACGAGCAGTACTTC.

The rearrangement joins TRBV6-5 to TRBJ2-7; TRBD1 is a possible D gene (5 bases). Germline V gene data show CDR1 as MNHEY and CDR2 as SVGAGI. V was cut by 5 bases and J by 3 bases, with 14 bases left in between. This CDR3 is built from 14 residues. CDR3 residues: CASSTPGRNYEQYF. DNA of the CDR3: TGTGCCAGCAGTACCCCAGGGCGGAACTACGAGCAGTACTTC.

As to this clone: One junction end does not reproduce the germline sequence, and a read error may be involved. The chain carries TRBV18 and TRBJ2-1; 14 bases fit TRBD2. The germline gives CDR1 KGHSH, CDR2 LQKENI. There are 13 residues in the CDR3. CDR3 loop: CASSPGTSGRSVF. In DNA, the CDR3 is TGTGCCAGCTCACCAGGGACTAGCGGGAGAAGTGTCTTC.

The J gene is TRBJ1-2, the V gene TRBV28; D is ambiguous. This CDR3 has 15 amino acids. Trimming took off 2 bases at V and 8 bases at J, with 18 bases between the two ends. From germline, CDR1 is MDHEN and CDR2 SYDVKM. The DNA for the CDR3 is TGTGCCAGCAGTTTACCCCGGACGGTCTCTCAAGGCTACACCTTC. It translates to CASSLPRTVSQGYTF.

A few counts support this clone. The chain links TRBV7-3 to TRBJ1-1, with D perhaps matching TRBD1 (5 bases). This CDR3 contains 13 residues. V gave up 0 bases and J gave up 7 bases, with 9 bases separating them. Germline CDR1 and CDR2: SGHTA and FQGTGA. The chain's CDR3 is CASSLTRGDEAFF. In DNA form, the CDR3 reads TGTGCCAGCAGCTTAACCCGAGGGGATGAAGCTTTCTTT.

V is TRBV19 and J is TRBJ1-4, with 8 bases that match TRBD1. Germline V gives CDR1 LNHDA, CDR2 SQIVND (reference sequence). This CDR3 has 16 residues. The V gene end was trimmed by 5 bases and the J gene end by 5 bases; junction bases not matched to a gene: 10. In DNA form, the CDR3 reads TGTGCCAGTAGTTCCGGTAGGACAGGGAAGAATGAAAAACTGTTTTTT. Amino acid sequence: CASSSGRTGKNEKLFF.

The CDR3 region is CASSWDRGNEQFF. The CDR3 DNA sequence: TGTGCCAGCAGCTGGGACAGGGGAAATGAGCAGTTCTTC. The rearrangement uses TRBV7-2 and TRBJ2-1, with 10 nucleotides matching TRBD1. Unmatched junction bases numbered 1, after V lost 4 bases and J lost 7 bases. Per germline, CDR1 SGHTA and CDR2 FQGNSA. The CDR3 length is 13 residues. Drawing the rest from reference TRBV7-2 and TRBJ2-1, the complete variable domain is GAGVSQSPSNKVTEKGKDVELRCDPISGHTALYWYRQSLGQGLEFLIYFQGNSAPDKSGLPSDRFSAERTGGSVSTLTIQRTQQEDSAVYLCASSWDRGNEQFFGPGTRLTVL.

The chain couples TRBV6-1 to TRBJ1-1; the D is unclear. The length of the CDR3 is 13 residues. Trimming removed 3 bases from V and 5 bases from J, with 10 bases in between. Germline assignment: CDR1 MNHNS and CDR2 SASEGT. CDR3 DNA sequence: TGTGCCAGCAGTGAGAGGGTACCGACTGAAGCTTTCTTT. Encoded protein: CASSERVPTEAFF.

The genes are TRBV4-1 and TRBJ1-5, with a weak D call TRBD1 (5 bases). The germline V and J ends were trimmed by 1 base and 4 bases, with 8 bases remaining between them. This CDR3 is built from 14 residues. Germline CDR1 is MGHRA and CDR2 is YSYEKL. The chain's CDR3 is CASSQGGSNQPQHF. As DNA, the CDR3 is TGCGCCAGCAGCCAAGGGGGGTCGAATCAGCCCCAGCATTTT.

This chain uses TRBV6-6 with TRBJ1-5, with D possibly matching TRBD1 (6 bases). The CDR3 totals 15 residues. Trimming cost V 6 bases and J 3 bases, with 15 bases left between them. Germline lookup yields CDR1 MNHNY and CDR2 SVGAGI (reference sequence). CDR3 amino acids: CASSPGQSNNQPQHF. In nucleotides, the CDR3 is TGTGCCAGCAGCCCAGGACAGAGCAACAATCAGCCCCAGCATTTT.

This chain uses TRBV7-9 with TRBJ1-1; a weak D match, TRBD1 (5 bases). Trimming cost V 4 bases and J 0 bases, with 21 bases left between them. CDR1 is SEHNR and CDR2 is FQNEAQ in the germline V gene (reference sequence). This CDR3 region has 18 residues. The CDR3 DNA reads TGTGCCAGCAGCTCGGCCCGGACATGGGATTTAATGAACACTGAAGCTTTCTTT. Its translation: CASSSARTWDLMNTEAFF.

The chain has TRBV28 and TRBJ1-2, with D unresolved. Germline V lookup: CDR1 MDHEN, CDR2 SYDVKM. The germline V and J ends were trimmed by 5 bases and 7 bases, with 11 bases remaining between them. The CDR3 has 12 amino acids. This CDR3 reads CASSPLGVGYTF. The CDR3 region has the DNA TGTGCCAGCAGTCCTCTGGGAGTTGGCTACACCTTC.